The 25 T cell receptor beta chains listed next were all sequenced from one sample in a study of TIL therapy for anti-PD-1-resistant metastatic lung cancer. This was the immunoSEQ v3 assay. The data were produced by immunoSEQ multiplex PCR, yet TCRdb's version contains in-frame clones alone and is incomplete. The sample includes tens of thousands of clones, under 75% seen only once; the top ten take over 6.5%. Time point specified: pre-treatment sample, taken before nivolumab and TIL therapy. Material: blood, obtained at baseline. These receptors came from a person between 25 and 80 years old with non-small cell lung cancer.

The chain joins TRBV7-6 to TRBJ2-2; 7 nucleotides agree with TRBD2. J lost 4 bases, V lost 2 bases, and 10 bases had no gene match. The CDR3 sequence is 17 residues long. Germline loops: CDR1 SGHVS, CDR2 FNYEAQ. The CDR3 DNA reads as TGTGCCAGCAGCTTACTAGAAGCTGCGGGAGTCACCGGGGAGCTGTTTTTT. Residues: CASSLLEAAGVTGELFF.

This clone was seen a handful of times. The V call is TRBV19, the J call TRBJ2-1; 13 bases align to TRBD2. Germline assignment: CDR1 LNHDA and CDR2 SQIVND (reference sequence). The CDR3 has 17 amino acids. V shed 3 bases, J shed 3 bases, and the junction held 5 bases outside the gene matches. The CDR3 nucleotides are TGTGCCAGTAGTATTAGGACTAGCGGGAGAGACTACAATGAGCAGTTCTTC. This sequence encodes CASSIRTSGRDYNEQFF.

To note about this clone: At one of its ends the junction is not consistent with the germline gene, which may arise from a read error. The rearrangement uses TRBV4-1 and TRBJ1-1; 7 bases line up with TRBD1. Germline V lookup: CDR1 MGHRA, CDR2 YSYEKL. CDR3 size: 15 residues. The CDR3 bases are TGCGCCAGCAGCCACCTAGACAGGGCGAACAATGAAGCTTTCTTT. It is translated as CASSHLDRANNEAFF.

The rearrangement links TRBV27 to TRBJ2-5, with unresolved D. This CDR3 is built from 12 residues. Trimming took off 5 bases at V and 4 bases at J, with 8 bases between the two ends. In germline, CDR1 is MNHEY, CDR2 SMNVEV (reference sequence). The CDR3 region has the DNA TGTGCCAGCAGTAGTCGAGGAGAGACCCAGTACTTC. It specifies CASSSRGETQYF.

V usage is TRBV27 and J usage is TRBJ2-1; 9 bases are a match to TRBD1. Germline CDR1 and CDR2: MNHEY and SMNVEV (reference sequence). The CDR3 extends over 14 amino acids. With 5 bases clipped from V and 8 bases from J, the junction kept 7 bases outside the gene matches. The CDR3 loop is CASSLNRGRDEQFF. The CDR3 bases are TGTGCCAGCAGTCTTAACAGGGGGCGGGATGAGCAGTTCTTC.

The J gene is TRBJ2-7, the V gene TRBV2; D possibly corresponds to TRBD2 (6 bases). Germline V gene data show CDR1 as SNHLY and CDR2 as FYNNEI. This CDR3 spans 13 amino acids. Trimming left V 10 bases short and J 3 bases short, with 16 bases between. CDR3 residues: CATLGGTHYEQYF. In DNA form, the CDR3 reads TGTGCCACCCTTGGCGGGACTCACTACGAGCAGTACTTC.

This sequence joins TRBV30 and TRBJ2-7; 12 bases align to TRBD1. The CDR3 loop spans 16 amino acids. With V trimmed by 2 bases and J by 5 bases, 10 bases remained unmatched. The germline gives CDR1 GTSNPN, CDR2 SVGIG (reference sequence). CDR3: CAWSRNPGQGANEQYF. DNA of the CDR3: TGTGCCTGGAGTCGTAATCCGGGACAGGGGGCGAACGAGCAGTACTTC.

This clone was observed a handful of times. V and J are TRBV30 and TRBJ2-2; D perhaps matches TRBD1 (5 bases). Trimming removed 4 bases from V and 2 bases from J, with 8 bases in between. The CDR3 has 13 residues. Germline CDR1 reads GTSNPN; CDR2 reads SVGIG (reference sequence). The CDR3 spells CAWTWGNTGELFF. The CDR3 DNA reads as TGTGCCTGGACGTGGGGCAACACCGGGGAGCTGTTTTTT. Variable domain in full (rest from reference TRBV30 and TRBJ2-2): SQTIHQWPATLVQPVGSPLSLECTVEGTSNPNLYWYRQAAGRGLQLLFYSVGIGQISSEVPQNLSASRPQDRQFILSSKKLLLSDSGFYLCAWTWGNTGELFFGEGSRLTVL.

This clone was observed a handful of times. The chain is built from TRBV5-6 and TRBJ1-4; D uncertain. The CDR3 consists of 15 residues. Trimming stripped 4 bases from V and 2 bases from J, with 12 bases between. Germline loops: CDR1 SGHDT, CDR2 YYEEEE. The CDR3 DNA follows: TGTGCCAGCAGCCTTACTTTAGGCACTAATGAAAAACTGTTTTTT. It yields the protein CASSLTLGTNEKLFF.

This clone appeared a few times. The chain has TRBV5-4 and TRBJ1-1; weak D call: TRBD1 (6 bases). Trimming left V 3 bases short and J 3 bases short, with 15 bases between. From germline, CDR1 is SGHNT and CDR2 YYREEE (reference sequence). CDR3 length: 15 residues. CDR3 nucleotide sequence: TGTGCCAGCAGCTCACCAATACAGGGTGACACTGAAGCTTTCTTT. Translating gives CASSSPIQGDTEAFF.

The chain uses TRBV6-1 and TRBJ1-4; 8 bases agree with TRBD1. V shed 8 bases and J 7 bases; nucleotides not matched to a gene: 12. CDR3 length: 15 residues. Germline-derived CDR1 and CDR2 are MNHNS and SASEGT. The CDR3 region has the DNA TGTGCCAGCTCACCCTACGGACAGGGTACTGAAAAACTGTTTTTT. Protein product: CASSPYGQGTEKLFF.

The gene calls are TRBV5-4 and TRBJ2-7; 10 nucleotides match TRBD1. V lost 4 bases and J lost 2; bases outside the gene matches: 12. Germline CDR1 is SGHNT and CDR2 is YYREEE (reference sequence). The CDR3 is 17 residues long. CDR3 in amino acids: CASSLFSTGTGAYEQYF. The CDR3 DNA reads as TGTGCCAGCAGCCTTTTCTCAACCGGGACAGGGGCCTACGAGCAGTACTTC.

This rearrangement joins TRBV11-2 to TRBJ2-1; 13 nucleotides align to TRBD2. The J segment lost 6 bases and the V segment lost 5 bases, leaving 4 bases of the junction unmatched. The germline gives CDR1 SGHAT, CDR2 FQNNGV. The CDR3 is 15 residues long. CDR3 in amino acids: CASSRRLAGGNEQFF. In DNA, the CDR3 is TGTGCCAGCAGCCGACGACTAGCGGGAGGCAATGAGCAGTTCTTC.

The sample holds a few counts of this clone. This sequence joins TRBV5-1 and TRBJ2-2, with D possibly matching TRBD1 (6 bases). CDR1 is SGHRS and CDR2 is YFSETQ in the germline V gene. This CDR3 has 14 residues. Deletions cut 7 bases from V and 5 bases from J, with 15 bases between. CDR3 in amino acids: CASRPGTRTGELFF. The CDR3 bases are TGCGCCAGCCGTCCCGGGACACGTACCGGGGAGCTGTTTTTT.

This chain uses TRBV18 with TRBJ1-2; no clear D. From germline, CDR1 is KGHSH and CDR2 LQKENI. V gave up 2 bases and J gave up 4 bases, with 11 bases separating them. The CDR3 totals 14 residues. CDR3 sequence reads: CASSPGPIGYGYTF. The CDR3 DNA sequence: TGTGCCAGCTCACCAGGTCCGATTGGCTATGGCTACACCTTC.

This clone was seen a single time. The chain joins TRBV6-5 to TRBJ2-7; D gene unclear. CDR3 length: 13 residues. V was shortened by 10 bases and J by 3 bases, with 16 bases between the two germline ends. Germline CDR1 reads MNHEY; CDR2 reads SVGAGI. The CDR3 bases are TGTGCCACCTCCGTGGGGAAGAACTACGAGCAGTACTTC. Encoded protein: CATSVGKNYEQYF.

The V and J genes are TRBV10-3 and TRBJ2-7, with 8 bases that match TRBD1. CDR1 and CDR2 from the germline V gene are ENHRY and SYGVKD. CDR3 length: 16 residues. With V trimmed by 3 bases and J by 3 bases, 10 bases remained unmatched. DNA for the CDR3: TGTGCCATCAGTGAATCCGGGACAGGAAGAAGCTACGAGCAGTACTTC. This translates into CAISESGTGRSYEQYF.

The chain joins TRBV11-3 to TRBJ2-2, with 10 bases matching TRBD2. Per germline, CDR1 SGHNT and CDR2 YENEEA. Trimming took 5 bases from V and 6 from J; bases not matched to a gene: 6. The CDR3 totals 15 residues. CDR3 region: CASSLLAGASGELFF. Written as DNA, the CDR3 is TGTGCCAGCAGCCTTCTAGCGGGAGCCTCCGGGGAGCTGTTTTTT.

The chain is built from TRBV6-5 and TRBJ1-3; D perhaps matches TRBD1 (5 bases). The CDR3 is made up of 12 amino acids. CDR1 MNHEY and CDR2 SVGAGI come from the germline V gene. Deletions cut 8 bases from V and 7 bases from J, with 12 bases between. The DNA of the CDR3 is TGTGCCAGCGGGGACGGGTGGAACACCATATATTTT. Encoded protein: CASGDGWNTIYF.

The genes are TRBV4-1 and TRBJ1-5; D is ambiguous. Per the germline V gene, CDR1 is MGHRA and CDR2 is YSYEKL. V dropped 6 bases and J dropped 5 bases, with 20 bases sitting between them. The length of the CDR3 is 16 residues. The CDR3 DNA reads as TGCGCCAGCAGGCTGTCGGGATCCGGGTGGGATCAGCCCCAGCATTTT. This gives the protein CASRLSGSGWDQPQHF.

V and J are TRBV29-1 and TRBJ2-7; TRBD2 matches 11 bases. Trimming at V came to 6 bases and at J to 4 bases, leaving 8 bases not matched to a gene. The CDR3 consists of 14 residues. Germline CDR1 SQVTM, CDR2 ANQGSEA. The CDR3 protein is CSVGGTSGVYEQYF. The DNA of the CDR3 is TGCAGCGTAGGCGGGACTAGCGGAGTTTACGAGCAGTACTTC.

V gene TRBV5-6 combines with J gene TRBJ1-4; weak D call: TRBD1 (5 bases). The germline V gene encodes CDR1 SGHDT and CDR2 YYEEEE. V was clipped by 4 bases and J by 7 bases, with 14 bases between them. The CDR3 totals 14 residues. DNA of the CDR3: TGTGCCAGCAGCCTACGGCTTGGGGGTGAAAAACTGTTTTTT. This encodes CASSLRLGGEKLFF. The full variable domain, completed using reference TRBV5-6 and TRBJ1-4, is DAGVTQSPTHLIKTRGQQVTLRCSPKSGHDTVSWYQQALGQGPQFIFQYYEEEERQRGNFPDRFSGHQFPNYSSELNVNALLLGDSALYLCASSLRLGGEKLFFGSGTQLSVL.

The chain is built from TRBV5-4 and TRBJ1-5, with a possible D match to TRBD1 (5 bases). The V end lost 4 bases, the J end lost 5 bases, and 16 bases lay between the germline ends. This CDR3 spans 15 amino acids. Germline V lookup: CDR1 SGHNT, CDR2 YYREEE (reference sequence). The CDR3 bases are TGTGCCAGCAGCATTGGGGGAGTGGGGCATCAGCCCCAGCATTTT. Residues: CASSIGGVGHQPQHF.

The chain has TRBV7-9 and TRBJ2-2, with TRBD2 matching 7 bases. V was clipped by 5 bases and J by 5 bases; unmatched bases: 11. This CDR3 has 16 amino acids. Germline V gives CDR1 SEHNR, CDR2 FQNEAQ (reference sequence). The CDR3 region is CASSPPGQRGTGELFF. The CDR3 DNA follows: TGTGCCAGCAGCCCCCCGGGCCAGCGGGGAACCGGGGAGCTGTTTTTT.

This chain's CDR3 is CASSLPWGGPQHF. For the CDR3, the DNA is TGTGCCAGCAGCTTACCGTGGGGGGGGCCCCAGCATTTT. The chain couples TRBV7-9 to TRBJ1-5, with a tentative D call TRBD1 (5 bases). V lost 2 bases to trimming and J lost 9 bases, with 11 bases between them. Germline CDR1 SEHNR, CDR2 FQNEAQ (reference sequence). The CDR3 spans 13 residues.